The 14 T cell receptor beta chains reported below all come from one sample, sequenced in a study of graft-versus-host responses after intestinal transplantation. Repertoires were generated with immunoSEQ multiplex PCR, while TCRdb's copy carries only in-frame clones and drops some. The table shows 10,000 to 15,000 clones, with 30% to 35% occurring only once. Irradiated stimulators labeled with violet dye, around 200,000 in number, were plated with around 200,000 CFSE-labeled responders. The material sequenced was alloreactive CD8+ T cells from a mixed lymphocyte reaction culture, taken before intestinal transplant. Subset given: CFSE-low proliferating T cells sorted from roughly six-day pre-transplant mixed lymphocyte reaction (GvH or HvG direction). Receptors were obtained from a human patient who received an intestinal transplant.

The rearrangement joins TRBV28 to TRBJ1-3; D is possibly TRBD1 (5 bases). Between the trimmed V and J ends, which lost 2 bases and 0 bases, there was a span of 8 bases. The CDR3 runs 15 residues. The germline CDR1 and CDR2 sequences are MDHEN and SYDVKM. CDR3 sequence reads: CASSLMTASGNTIYF. The DNA of the CDR3 is TGTGCCAGCAGTTTAATGACAGCCTCTGGAAACACCATATATTTT.

The chain couples TRBV6-5 to TRBJ2-2; unclear D gene. This CDR3 contains 13 residues. V was trimmed by 2 bases and J by 4 bases, leaving 5 bases between them. Germline assignment: CDR1 MNHEY and CDR2 SVGAGI. CDR3 sequence: CASSYLGTGELFF. The CDR3 DNA reads TGTGCCAGCAGTTACCTGGGCACCGGGGAGCTGTTTTTT.

This clone is judged medium-sized (0.01 to 0.1%). The CDR3: CASRAGNQPQHF. CDR3 DNA: TGTGCCAGTAGAGCAGGCAATCAGCCCCAGCATTTT. The V call is TRBV19, the J call TRBJ1-5; D is undetermined. The CDR3 is 12 amino acids. Trimming pared 6 bases from V and 2 bases from J, leaving 5 bases between. The V gene's germline CDR1 is LNHDA and CDR2 SQIVND (reference sequence).

The chain joins TRBV4-3 to TRBJ2-4; the D gene is possibly TRBD1 (5 bases). Trimming took 0 bases from V and 0 from J, leaving 12 bases between them. The CDR3 runs 17 residues. The germline gives CDR1 LGHNA, CDR2 YSLEER. CDR3 coding DNA: TGCGCCAGCAGCCAAGATGGGCGCAGGGCAGCCAAAAACATTCAGTACTTC. Amino acids: CASSQDGRRAAKNIQYF.

This rearrangement joins TRBV7-9 to TRBJ2-3, with D tentatively TRBD1 (5 bases). CDR1 and CDR2 (germline): SEHNR, FQNEAQ (reference sequence). This CDR3 region has 13 residues. Trimming pared 1 base from V and 5 bases from J, leaving 7 bases between. In DNA, the CDR3 is TGTGCCAGCAGCTTAGTCAGGGAAGATACGCAGTATTTT. Encoded protein: CASSLVREDTQYF.

By sample fraction, this clone is medium-sized. The genes are TRBV6-1 and TRBJ2-7, with D possibly called TRBD1 or TRBD2 (5 bases each). Per germline, CDR1 MNHNS and CDR2 SASEGT. Trimming removed 8 bases from V and 3 bases from J, with 20 bases in between. CDR3 length equals 15 residues. The CDR3 nucleotides read TGTGCCAGCGGAATGGTGGCAGGGAGAAACTACGAGCAGTACTTC. Protein: CASGMVAGRNYEQYF.

Here the CDR3 reads CASSLGPGNEAFF. The CDR3 nucleotides read TGTGCCAGCAGCTTAGGTCCGGGGAATGAAGCTTTCTTT. The rearrangement links TRBV11-2 to TRBJ1-1, with D unclear. The V and J ends lost 1 base and 7 bases respectively, with 10 bases between them. CDR1 and CDR2 from the germline V gene are SGHAT and FQNNGV. This CDR3 spans 13 amino acids.

This chain connects TRBV29-1 to TRBJ1-2; D might be TRBD1 (6 bases). Between the trimmed V and J ends, which lost 1 base and 4 bases, there was a span of 13 bases. The germline gives CDR1 SQVTM, CDR2 ANQGSEA. The CDR3 is 14 residues long. DNA for the CDR3: TGCAGCGTTGAAGGGGGGGGGCGGTTCTATGGCTACACCTTC. Its protein product is CSVEGGGRFYGYTF.

This clone was seen only a few times. At one of its ends the junction is not consistent with the germline gene, which may arise from a read error. The chain couples TRBV5-6 to TRBJ2-7; 10 bases line up with TRBD2. The CDR3 loop spans 15 amino acids. CDR1 and CDR2 from the germline V gene are SGHDT and YYEEEE. CDR3 loop: CAGSLSSGSRYEQYF. Written as DNA, the CDR3 is TGTGCCGGCAGCCTGTCTAGCGGGAGTAGGTACGAGCAGTACTTC.

The chain joins TRBV4-1 to TRBJ2-5; maybe TRBD1 (5 bases). Trimming removed 4 bases at V and 5 bases at J, with 11 bases between. The CDR3 covers 13 residues. Germline CDR1 MGHRA, CDR2 YSYEKL. The CDR3 spells CASSPRVVETQYF. CDR3 nucleotide sequence: TGCGCCAGCAGCCCCAGGGTGGTTGAGACCCAGTACTTC.

The V call is TRBV5-8, the J call TRBJ2-2, with TRBD1 as a possible D gene (5 bases). This CDR3 comprises 14 residues. The V and J ends lost 4 bases and 1 base respectively, with 8 bases between them. Germline CDR1 and CDR2: SGHTS and YDEGEE. The chain's CDR3 is CASSPQGNTGELFF. The DNA of the CDR3 is TGTGCCAGCAGCCCCCAGGGGAACACCGGGGAGCTGTTTTTT.

This rearrangement joins TRBV7-9 to TRBJ2-1; D possibly corresponds to TRBD1 (6 bases). CDR1 and CDR2 (germline): SEHNR, FQNEAQ (reference sequence). The CDR3 sequence is 15 residues long. V lost 4 bases, J lost 2 bases, and 12 bases lay in between. CDR3 sequence: CASSSVGGAYNEQFF. CDR3 nucleotides: TGTGCCAGCAGCTCGGTAGGGGGTGCCTACAATGAGCAGTTCTTC.

V and J are TRBV7-9 and TRBJ2-7, with 7 bases aligning to TRBD2. The V segment lost 5 bases and the J segment 0 bases; nucleotides outside the gene matches: 4. Germline-derived CDR1 and CDR2 are SEHNR and FQNEAQ (reference sequence). The CDR3 is made up of 14 amino acids. The CDR3 DNA sequence: TGTGCCAGCAGCCCCCGGGACTACTCCTACGAGCAGTACTTC. Translating gives CASSPRDYSYEQYF.

A few counts support this clone. The chain recombines TRBV7-3 with TRBJ1-1; TRBD1 matches at 9 bases. Losses at the gene ends were 5 bases for V and 3 bases for J; bases not matched to a gene: 4. There are 14 residues in the CDR3. Germline-derived CDR1 and CDR2 are SGHTA and FQGTGA. The CDR3 DNA reads TGTGCCAGCAGCCCGACAGGGGGTTACACTGAAGCTTTCTTT. This gives the protein CASSPTGGYTEAFF.